The 10 T cell receptor beta chains in this list originate from one sample, sequenced in a study of identifying expanded T cells in peripheral blood. Profiling relied on immunoSEQ multiplex PCR, and the TCRdb table lists in-frame clones only, not all of them. The data hold some 77,000 clones, with around nine tenths observed a single time. Material: blood. The receptors shown here come from a person aged 18 to 69 in good health.

The V call is TRBV9, the J call TRBJ1-1; possible D gene TRBD1, 6 bases. Germline V CDR1 and CDR2: SGDLS, YYNGEE. V was pared by 0 bases and J by 1 base, with 10 bases between. The CDR3 runs to 15 residues. The CDR3 protein is CASSVEGGANTEAFF. The CDR3 bases are TGTGCCAGCAGCGTAGAGGGGGGAGCGAACACTGAAGCTTTCTTT.

The table lists this clone with a count of one. This chain joins TRBV7-2 and TRBJ1-1; tentative D call: TRBD1 (6 bases). The length of the CDR3 is 16 residues. Germline CDR1 reads SGHTA; CDR2 reads FQGNSA. V lost 5 bases and J 6 bases, leaving 22 bases between the germline ends. CDR3 DNA sequence: TGTGCCAGCAGCGCGAGGACAGCCCTAGACGGCGCTGAAGCTTTCTTT. Its protein product is CASSARTALDGAEAFF.

This chain links TRBV10-3 with TRBJ2-5, with 8 bases fitting TRBD1. CDR1 is ENHRY and CDR2 is SYGVKD in the germline V gene. The length of the CDR3 is 12 residues. V lost 8 bases, J lost 5 bases, and 4 bases stayed unmatched. In DNA, the CDR3 is TGTGCCATCCAGGGGGCTGGGGAGACCCAGTACTTC. It encodes CAIQGAGETQYF.

The table lists this clone with a few counts. The chain combines TRBV27 with TRBJ1-2; D uncertain. Germline V gene lookup returns CDR1 MNHEY and CDR2 SMNVEV (reference sequence). V lost 3 bases to trimming and J lost 2 bases, with 7 bases between them. CDR3 size: 13 residues. The CDR3 spells CASSFTANYGYTF. DNA for the CDR3: TGTGCCAGCAGTTTCACAGCGAACTATGGCTACACCTTC.

This clone appeared once. The rearrangement joins TRBV7-2 to TRBJ2-5; 11 positions agree with TRBD2. J gave up 5 bases and V 5 bases, and 7 bases lay outside the gene matches. Germline lookup yields CDR1 SGHTA and CDR2 FQGNSA. The CDR3 loop spans 15 amino acids. The DNA of the CDR3 is TGTGCCAGCAGCCTTCCGACTAGCGGGGTGGAGACCCAGTACTTC. This encodes CASSLPTSGVETQYF.

The rearrangement joins TRBV19 to TRBJ1-5; TRBD1 matches at 9 bases. J gave up 5 bases and V 4 bases, and 12 bases lay outside the gene matches. Germline-derived CDR1 and CDR2 are LNHDA and SQIVND (reference sequence). The CDR3 loop spans 17 amino acids. DNA of the CDR3: TGTGCCAGTAGTACTTGGGACAGGGAGTGGCAGGATCAGCCCCAGCATTTT. It specifies CASSTWDREWQDQPQHF.

This chain uses TRBV11-1 with TRBJ2-1; TRBD2 matches at 10 bases. The CDR3 is made up of 16 amino acids. Trimming at V came to 2 bases and at J to 7 bases, leaving 8 bases not matched to a gene. Germline CDR1 is SGHAT and CDR2 is FQDESV (reference sequence). The CDR3 reads CASSLSRPSGGNEQFF. The CDR3 DNA reads TGTGCCAGCAGCTTAAGTAGGCCTAGCGGGGGTAATGAGCAGTTCTTC.

The V and J genes are TRBV4-3 and TRBJ1-4, with no clear D. Trimming took off 1 base at V and 8 bases at J, with 14 bases between the two ends. Germline V gives CDR1 LGHNA, CDR2 YSLEER. The CDR3 runs 15 residues. The CDR3 loop is CASSQGDGGGEKLFF. The CDR3 region has the DNA TGCGCCAGCAGCCAAGGCGACGGAGGCGGGGAAAAACTGTTTTTT.

This sequence joins TRBV5-1 and TRBJ1-2; D not certain. V lost 4 bases, J lost 4 bases, and 8 bases lay in between. This CDR3 comprises 12 residues. The V gene's germline CDR1 is SGHRS and CDR2 YFSETQ. CDR3 residues: CASSEGSYGYTF. The CDR3 DNA is TGCGCCAGCAGCGAAGGTAGCTATGGCTACACCTTC.

J is TRBJ2-7 and V is TRBV30; 8 positions match TRBD1. Germline V gives CDR1 GTSNPN, CDR2 SVGIG (reference sequence). The CDR3 spans 15 residues. J gave up 1 base and V 4 bases, and 9 bases lay outside the gene matches. The CDR3 is CAWNPDRGRSYEQYF. In nucleotides, the CDR3 is TGTGCCTGGAACCCCGACAGGGGTAGGTCCTACGAGCAGTACTTC. The entire variable domain, with the rest obtained from reference TRBV30 and TRBJ2-7, is as follows: SQTIHQWPATLVQPVGSPLSLECTVEGTSNPNLYWYRQAAGRGLQLLFYSVGIGQISSEVPQNLSASRPQDRQFILSSKKLLLSDSGFYLCAWNPDRGRSYEQYFGPGTRLTVT.